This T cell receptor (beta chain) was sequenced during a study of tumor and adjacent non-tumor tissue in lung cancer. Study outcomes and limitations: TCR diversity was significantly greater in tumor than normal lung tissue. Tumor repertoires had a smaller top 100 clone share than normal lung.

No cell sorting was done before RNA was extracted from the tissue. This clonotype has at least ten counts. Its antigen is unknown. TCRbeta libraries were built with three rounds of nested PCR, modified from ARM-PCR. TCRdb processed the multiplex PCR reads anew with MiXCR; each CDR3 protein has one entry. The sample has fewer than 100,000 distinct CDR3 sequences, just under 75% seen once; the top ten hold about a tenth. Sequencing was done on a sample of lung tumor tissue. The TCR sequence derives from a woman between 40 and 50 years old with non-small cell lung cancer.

CDR3 protein: CASSAEWGQRNEQYF. The CDR3 nucleotides read TGTGCCAGCAGCGCGGAGTGGGGACAGAGGAACGAGCAGTACTTC. The V and J genes are TRBV7-9 and TRBJ2-7; 7 positions agree with TRBD1. The CDR3 runs 15 residues. Per the germline V gene, CDR1 is SEHNR and CDR2 is FQNEAQ (reference sequence). Trimming took 5 bases from V and 5 from J; bases not matched to a gene: 12.